Below are 13 T cell receptor beta chains sequenced from a single sample in a study of CD8+ T cells in alopecia areata listed by TCRdb under 2018. Libraries were constructed by the immunoSEQ multiplex PCR assay. To provide template for TCR sequencing, every sample had RNA extracted and reverse transcribed into cDNA. Imported from immuneACCESS, the table was reduced by TCRdb to in-frame sequences with V and J called. These copies leave out some clones; in studies compared against another copy, an unresolved V gene accounts for under half, and the cause of the remainder is not known. This sample shows about 2,100 clones, and none of them turns up only once. Around 10% of the sample lies in the top ten. Read against the paper, the sample's time point label means: mouse skin 3 weeks after grafting. Specimen: skin, collected at week 3. The receptors here all came from a C3H/HeJ mouse with alopecia areata. Mice belonging to this strain carry MHC haplotype H2-k.

This clone turned up a few times. Mouse gene names and germline throughout. The sequence runs out 4 residues before the end of the CDR3; the remainder is reconstructed from the germline J gene. The V gene is TRBV13-2, the J gene TRBJ1-1; the match to TRBD1 covers 7 bases. J lost 4 bases, V lost 3 bases, and 3 bases had no gene match. Germline CDR1 is NNHNN and CDR2 is SYGAGS (reference sequence). The CDR3 loop spans 13 amino acids. The covered CDR3 bases are TGTGCCAGCGGTGTCCGGGACAGCACA. It is translated as CASGVRDST. The entire CDR3 protein is CASGVRDSTEVFF.

This clone is classed as medium-sized. The gene names here belong to mouse. The DNA ends 4 residues before the CDR3 does, and the rest of the CDR3 is filled in from the germline J gene. The gene calls are TRBV17 and TRBJ2-2, with D maybe TRBD1 (6 bases). Germline CDR1 and CDR2: MNHDT and YYDKIL. CDR3 size: 16 residues. The V gene lost 3 bases and the J gene lost 1 base, with 12 bases spanning the gap. The part of the CDR3 DNA that was read is TGTGCTAGCAGTAGCTGGCAGGGGCGAAACACCGGG. Its protein product is CASSSWQGRNTG. The CDR3 reads in full as CASSSWQGRNTGQLYF. The whole variable domain, filled in from reference TRBV17 and TRBJ2-2, reads DTTVKQNPRYKLARVGKPVNLICSQTMNHDTMYWYQKKPNQAPKLLLFYYDKILNREADTFEKFQSSRPNNSFCSLYIGSAGLEYSAMYLCASSSWQGRNTGQLYFGEGSKLTVL.

This clone has just a few counts. Gene and germline names: mouse. The sequenced fragment ends 4 residues before the CDR3 boundary, so the rest is inferred from the germline J gene. The V gene is TRBV14, the J gene TRBJ2-1; TRBD1 is a possible D gene (5 bases). Germline-derived CDR1 and CDR2 are SGHDT and FRDEAV. V shed 3 bases and J shed 2 bases, with 9 bases lying between them. CDR3 length: 14 amino acids. The CDR3 bases that were read are TGTGCCAGCAGTTCAGACAGCCACTATGCT. Protein: CASSSDSHYA. The entire CDR3 is CASSSDSHYAEQFF. Together with reference TRBV14 and TRBJ2-1, the CDR3 gives the full variable domain: EAGVTQSPRYAVLQEGQAVSFWCDPISGHDTLYWYQQPRDQGPQLLVYFRDEAVIDNSQLPSDRFSAVRPKGTNSTLKIQSAKQGDTATYLCASSSDSHYAEQFFGPGTRLTVL.

This clone was observed many times. Gene names are mouse gene names. The observed sequence ends 4 residues before the CDR3 terminus, with the missing tail filled in from the germline J gene. The chain couples TRBV13-2 to TRBJ2-1; D possibly corresponds to TRBD1 (6 bases). From germline, CDR1 is NNHNN and CDR2 SYGAGS (reference sequence). V lost 4 bases and J 3 bases, leaving 11 bases between the germline ends. This CDR3 is built from 14 residues. Partial CDR3 DNA: TGTGCCAGCGGTACGGGACAATCCTATGCT. Encoded protein: CASGTGQSYA. The full-length CDR3 reads as CASGTGQSYAEQFF.

This clone is termed medium-sized. Genes and germline come from the mouse. The read ends 4 residues early relative to the CDR3; the germline J gene fills the gap. The chain recombines TRBV19 with TRBJ2-3, with D tentatively TRBD2 (7 bases). CDR3 length equals 15 residues. V was cut by 2 bases and J by 1 base, with 11 bases left in between. Germline V lookup: CDR1 FNHDT, CDR2 SITEND (reference sequence). This CDR3 is CASSMRGAGAETLYF. CDR3 DNA (partial): TGTGCCAGCAGTATGCGGGGGGCGGGTGCAGAA.

This clone was counted a few times. The genes and germline here are from mouse. The CDR3 bases that were read are TGTGCTAGCAGTTCCGGACAGGGCTATGCT. The encoded protein is CASSSGQGYA. The whole CDR3 region reads CASSSGQGYAEQFF. The chain uses TRBV29 and TRBJ2-1, with 8 nucleotides matching TRBD1. The read stops 4 residues short of the end of the CDR3; the missing end is completed from the germline J gene. CDR1 and CDR2 from the germline V gene are MSHET and SYDVDS. This CDR3 has 14 amino acids. V trimming: 4 bases; J trimming: 3 bases; junction bases outside the gene matches: 2.

This clone is deemed medium-sized. Gene and germline names: mouse. The CDR3 is cut off 3 residues early in the read; its end comes from the germline J gene. The chain carries TRBV5 and TRBJ1-6; 7 positions match TRBD1. TRBJ1-6 is known as an ORF, though its function is uncertain. Per the germline V gene, CDR1 is LGHNA and CDR2 is YNLKQL (reference sequence). The trim removed 3 bases at V and 7 bases at J, leaving 3 bases unmatched. The CDR3 is 14 residues long. The covered CDR3 bases are TGTGCCAGCAGCCAGACAGGGCGGAATTCGCCC. Translated: CASSQTGRNSP. The whole CDR3 protein reads CASSQTGRNSPLYF.

Sample share makes this clone medium-sized. Mouse gene names and germline throughout. The read halts 4 residues ahead of the CDR3 end, with the missing end drawn from the germline J gene. V usage is TRBV1 and J usage is TRBJ2-1, with 10 bases aligning to TRBD2. The germline CDR1 and CDR2 sequences are NSQYPW and LRSPGD (reference sequence). The V gene end was trimmed by 3 bases and the J gene end by 2 bases; junction bases not matched to a gene: 4. This CDR3 is 16 amino acids long. This chain's CDR3 is CTCSASDWGDYAEQFF. The CDR3 bases that were read are TGCACCTGCAGTGCTTCCGACTGGGGGGACTATGCT.

Within the sample, this clone is medium-sized. Gene names are the mouse ones. CDR3 bases read: TGCACCTGCAGTGCACAGGGGGCAAACTCC. This translates into CTCSAQGANS. The complete CDR3 protein is CTCSAQGANSDYTF. The chain uses TRBV1 and TRBJ1-2; TRBD1 matches at 7 bases. The missing CDR3 end, 4 residues past where the read stops, is filled in from the germline J gene. Germline lookup yields CDR1 NSQYPW and CDR2 LRSPGD (reference sequence). The CDR3 length is 14 residues. The J segment lost 0 bases and the V segment lost 2 bases, leaving 0 bases of the junction unmatched.

This clone came up a few times. The genes are named according to mouse. The CDR3 end is not reached by the read, which stops 4 residues before it; the germline J gene fills it in. The chain couples TRBV5 to TRBJ2-1; 9 positions agree with TRBD2. The CDR3 has 16 residues. Germline values: CDR1 LGHNA, CDR2 YNLKQL (reference sequence). V gave up 3 bases and J gave up 4 bases; unmatched junction bases: 7. The sequenced CDR3 bases are TGTGCCAGCAGCCATCTCCGACTGGGGGCGTATGCT. Residues: CASSHLRLGAYA. The entire CDR3 protein reads CASSHLRLGAYAEQFF.

This clone came up a few times. The gene symbols are mouse symbols. The CDR3 extends 4 residues past the end of the read, so its final part is completed from the germline J gene. This same CDR3 is encoded by further DNA sequences in the sample. The chain combines TRBV13-2 with TRBJ2-3; maybe TRBD1 (5 bases). This CDR3 comprises 14 residues. The V gene lost 1 base and the J gene lost 0 bases, with 6 bases spanning the gap. Germline CDR1 reads NNHNN; CDR2 reads SYGAGS (reference sequence). The CDR3 reads CASGDPGSAETLYF. The CDR3 bases that were read are TGTGCCAGCGGTGATCCAGGGAGTGCAGAA.

This clone was picked up many times. Mouse gene names and germline throughout. The read halts 4 residues ahead of the CDR3 end, with the missing end drawn from the germline J gene. The gene calls are TRBV13-1 and TRBJ2-7, with TRBD2 matching 10 bases. Germline V CDR1 and CDR2: NSHNY, SYGAGN. This CDR3 contains 14 residues. V was clipped by 3 bases and J by 2 bases; unmatched bases: 2. The CDR3 sequence is CASSGWGGAYEQYF. The CDR3 DNA, read in part, is TGTGCCAGCAGTGGCTGGGGGGGCGCCTAT.

By its share, this clone is medium-sized. The gene symbols are mouse symbols. Sequencing ends 4 residues short of the CDR3 end; the germline J gene provides the rest. Other nucleotide sequences in the sample specify the same CDR3. The J gene is TRBJ1-1, the V gene TRBV19; 7 bases align to TRBD1. Germline lookup yields CDR1 FNHDT and CDR2 SITEND (reference sequence). J gave up 0 bases and V 5 bases, and 4 bases lay outside the gene matches. This CDR3 region has 14 residues. The covered CDR3 bases are TGTGCCAGCAGGCGGGACAGTGCAAACACA. Its translation: CASRRDSANT. The CDR3 in full is CASRRDSANTEVFF.